The TCR beta chain described here comes from a study of blood T cells in healthy people across ages. Study as a whole: Per two T cells, about one barcoded beta molecule was captured through template switching.

Using a J-beta primer mix together with a sample-barcoded 5' primer, a second PCR was run for roughly 7 to 11 cycles. TCRdb fed the 5' RACE reads into MiXCR, producing one record per CDR3 protein. Of some 900,000 distinct CDR3 sequences in the sample, 48% were seen once. This clonotype was seen many times. Its antigen remains unidentified. With 0 bases clipped from V and 4 bases from J, the junction kept 7 bases outside the gene matches. Germline V gene data show CDR1 as LGHNA and CDR2 as YNFKEQ. The CDR3 length is 16 residues. Study findings and constraints: CMV infection status of these donors was not known. Versus aged donors, long-lived donors had higher diversity and more naive CD4+ cells.

Investigators took about 10 milliliters of peripheral blood from every donor. This sequence was found in a man aged 25 to 45 in good health. The sample taken for sequencing was blood. This chain connects TRBV4-2 to TRBJ2-5, with 8 nucleotides matching TRBD2. CDR3 DNA: TGTGCCAGCAGCCAAGAGGGAACTAGCGGATTAGAGACCCAGTACTTC. Translated: CASSQEGTSGLETQYF.